The 14 T cell receptor beta chains below all came from one sample that was sequenced in a study of CXCR3-negative and CXCR3-positive naive CD8 T cells. The authors made the TRB cDNA libraries by 5' RACE using UMI labels. TCRdb reprocessed the 5' RACE reads and reports one entry per CDR3 protein, with no DNA. This sample carries some 130,000 distinct CDR3 sequences, with roughly 0.31% going to the ten biggest clones. Material: naive CXCR3- CD8+ T cells from blood. Subset: CD45RO-CCR7+CD27+CD95- naive CD8+ T cells lacking CXCR3 (TNR3-). The receptors shown here come from a human donor in good health. Some clones in this sample may be carry-over from other donors' samples.

This rearrangement joins TRBV5-5 to TRBJ2-7; TCRdb's assignment of TRBD1 cannot be checked, as there is no DNA. Germline V gene data show CDR1 as SGHKS and CDR2 as YYEKEE (reference sequence). The CDR3 length is 12 residues. The CDR3 loop reads CASSAGQVEQYF.

The chain joins TRBV7-9 to TRBJ2-3; as DNA is missing, the TRBD1 call by TCRdb cannot be tested. CDR3 size: 18 residues. CDR1 and CDR2 (germline): SEHNR, FQNEAQ (reference sequence). CDR3 residues: CASSVTSGTEDSTDTQYF.

The chain uses TRBV29-1 and TRBJ2-5; TCRdb picks TRBD2, but there is no DNA to check that call. This CDR3 has 17 amino acids. Germline V gives CDR1 SQVTM, CDR2 ANQGSEA. The CDR3 sequence: CSVPGGAPSAGVETQYF.

J is TRBJ2-1 and V is TRBV5-5. Germline assignment: CDR1 SGHKS and CDR2 YYEKEE (reference sequence). The CDR3 covers 17 residues. Here the CDR3 reads CASSLESEDLTYNEQFF.

The rearrangement joins TRBV12-3 or TRBV12-4 to TRBJ1-2; TCRdb outputs TRBD1, but without DNA this stays unchecked. There are 13 residues in the CDR3. CDR3 residues: CASSYTGVYGYTF.

The genes are TRBV6-6 and TRBJ2-1; the TCRdb call, TRBD2, lacks DNA for checking. Germline V gene data show CDR1 as MNHNY and CDR2 as SVGAGI (reference sequence). The CDR3 loop spans 15 amino acids. The CDR3 region is CASSYSQARYNEQFF.

The V gene is TRBV7-9, the J gene TRBJ2-7; TCRdb names TRBD1, which stays unverified in the absence of DNA. CDR1 SEHNR and CDR2 FQNEAQ come from the germline V gene (reference sequence). The CDR3 has 16 residues. The CDR3 loop is CASSADRGASSYEQYF.

The V call is TRBV25-1, the J call TRBJ2-5. The CDR3 runs to 14 residues. Germline V gene data show CDR1 as MGHDK and CDR2 as SYGVNS. Here the CDR3 reads CASSEIQVQETQYF. Variable domain in full (rest from reference TRBV25-1 and TRBJ2-5): EADIYQTPRYLVIGTGKKITLECSQTMGHDKMYWYQQDPGMELHLIHYSYGVNSTEKGDLSSESTVSRIRTEHFPLTLESARPSHTSQYLCASSEIQVQETQYFGPGTRLLVL.

The chain has TRBV5-4 and TRBJ2-2; checking the TCRdb D call of TRBD1 is not possible without DNA. CDR1 SGHNT and CDR2 YYREEE come from the germline V gene (reference sequence). The CDR3 is 17 amino acids. The CDR3 protein is CASSLIPGGMNTGELFF.

V is TRBV28 and J is TRBJ2-1; the TCRdb D gene call, TRBD2, has no DNA to confirm it. CDR1 and CDR2 from the germline V gene are MDHEN and SYDVKM. The CDR3 contains 17 residues. The CDR3 is CASSKMPGTSGNNEQFF.

This chain uses TRBV29-1 with TRBJ1-2. There are 13 residues in the CDR3. Germline assignment: CDR1 SQVTM and CDR2 ANQGSEA. This chain's CDR3 is CSVEREGLYGYTF.

The V call is TRBV4-3, the J call TRBJ2-7; TCRdb designates TRBD1, a call that cannot be tested without DNA. CDR1 LGHNA and CDR2 YSLEER come from the germline V gene. There are 14 residues in the CDR3. CDR3 residues: CASSQDGGPFEQYF.

The genes are TRBV12-3 or TRBV12-4 and TRBJ2-5; no DNA is available, so the TRBD1 call from TCRdb remains unchecked. This CDR3 is 15 amino acids long. The CDR3 loop is CASSFPERVQETQYF.

The chain employs TRBV29-1 and TRBJ2-1; TCRdb picks TRBD2, but there is no DNA to check that call. The CDR3 spans 13 residues. Germline lookup yields CDR1 SQVTM and CDR2 ANQGSEA. CDR3 in amino acids: CSATSGSSNEQFF.